Each of the 27 T cell receptor beta chains below was sequenced from the same sample in a study of monozygotic twins with inflammatory bowel disease. Following a re-call of the 5' RACE reads, TCRdb has one entry per CDR3 protein and lacks DNA. The sample totals approximately 160,000 distinct CDR3 sequences. Sequencing was performed on blood. These receptors all come from a human donor with ulcerative colitis or Crohn's disease, or a healthy co-twin of an affected twin (not recorded which).

This chain joins TRBV5-1 and TRBJ2-1; lacking DNA, the TRBD1 call made by TCRdb goes unchecked. CDR1 and CDR2 (germline): SGHRS, YFSETQ. The CDR3 totals 18 residues. CDR3 region: CASSLRLRQLDSYNEQFF.

V usage is TRBV19 and J usage is TRBJ1-1; the TCRdb call, TRBD1, lacks DNA for checking. Germline lookup yields CDR1 LNHDA and CDR2 SQIVND (reference sequence). The CDR3 loop spans 17 amino acids. CDR3 region: CASRNPDRGGVNTEAFF. Drawing the rest from reference TRBV19 and TRBJ1-1, the complete variable domain is DGGITQSPKYLFRKEGQNVTLSCEQNLNHDAMYWYRQDPGQGLRLIYYSQIVNDFQKGDIAEGYSVSREKKESFPLTVTSAQKNPTAFYLCASRNPDRGGVNTEAFFGQGTRLTVV.

This sequence joins TRBV7-6 and TRBJ1-3; checking the TCRdb D call of TRBD1 is not possible without DNA. The CDR3 sequence is 21 residues long. Germline assignment: CDR1 SGHVS and CDR2 FNYEAQ. CDR3 sequence reads: CASSRAPEEGGQGFPGNTIYF.

The chain couples TRBV5-1 to TRBJ1-2; the D call of TRBD1 rests on TCRdb alone, since no DNA is present to check it. CDR3 length: 15 amino acids. CDR1 is SGHRS and CDR2 is YFSETQ in the germline V gene. CDR3 loop: CASSWGQASINGYTF.

The gene calls are TRBV20-1 and TRBJ1-6. This CDR3 comprises 14 residues. Germline CDR1 and CDR2: DFQATT and SNEGSKA (reference sequence). The CDR3 loop is CSATQSNWNSPLHF.

This chain connects TRBV10-3 to TRBJ1-2; no DNA is available, so the TRBD1 call from TCRdb remains unchecked. The CDR3 is made up of 14 amino acids. Germline assignment: CDR1 ENHRY and CDR2 SYGVKD. The CDR3 sequence is CAITLGQGAYGYTF.

The V call is TRBV20-1, the J call TRBJ2-1; as DNA is missing, the TRBD2 call by TCRdb cannot be tested. The length of the CDR3 is 12 residues. Germline V gene data show CDR1 as DFQATT and CDR2 as SNEGSKA (reference sequence). The CDR3 sequence: CSVGARIDEQFF.

This rearrangement joins TRBV10-1 to TRBJ2-1; TCRdb names TRBD2, which stays unverified in the absence of DNA. The germline CDR1 and CDR2 sequences are WNHNN and SYGVQD (reference sequence). The CDR3 extends over 15 amino acids. The CDR3 spells CASSPFAGGINEQFF.

V and J are TRBV6-1 and TRBJ1-2; the TCRdb call, TRBD1, lacks DNA for checking. CDR3 length equals 15 residues. CDR1 and CDR2 (germline): MNHNS, SASEGT. CDR3 amino acids: CASSRTGGLLYGYTF.

V is TRBV14 and J is TRBJ2-7; checking the TCRdb D call of TRBD2 is not possible without DNA. This CDR3 contains 16 residues. Germline V CDR1 and CDR2: SGHDN, FVKESK. The CDR3 protein is CASSQRVTSGFYEQYF.

V gene TRBV5-5 combines with J gene TRBJ1-5. There are 13 residues in the CDR3. Germline V gives CDR1 SGHKS, CDR2 YYEKEE (reference sequence). CDR3 protein: CASSLDIHQPQHF.

This chain links TRBV5-1 with TRBJ2-3; absent DNA, TCRdb's TRBD1 call cannot be checked. This CDR3 comprises 13 residues. Germline CDR1 SGHRS, CDR2 YFSETQ. Here the CDR3 reads CASSFQGPDAQYF.

The chain combines TRBV12-3 or TRBV12-4 with TRBJ2-3. The CDR3 length is 11 residues. CDR3 residues: CASSLGDTQYF.

The chain couples TRBV5-1 to TRBJ1-6. The V gene's germline CDR1 is SGHRS and CDR2 YFSETQ. The CDR3 extends over 14 amino acids. The CDR3 spells CASRGRRSNSPLHF.

The chain combines TRBV5-1 with TRBJ2-5; checking the TCRdb D call of TRBD1 is not possible without DNA. The germline V gene encodes CDR1 SGHRS and CDR2 YFSETQ. This CDR3 has 14 residues. The CDR3 loop reads CASSPGHPKETQYF.

This chain connects TRBV30 to TRBJ2-2; no DNA is available, so the TRBD1 call from TCRdb remains unchecked. Germline lookup yields CDR1 GTSNPN and CDR2 SVGIG (reference sequence). The CDR3 length is 16 residues. CDR3 in amino acids: CAWSVQPIWGSGELFF.

This chain's CDR3 is CATSENGLNTEAFF. This sequence joins TRBV24-1 and TRBJ1-1. This CDR3 is 14 amino acids long. Germline loops: CDR1 KGHDR, CDR2 SFDVKD.

V gene TRBV12-3 or TRBV12-4 combines with J gene TRBJ2-7; TCRdb designates TRBD2, a call that cannot be tested without DNA. The CDR3 runs to 14 residues. The CDR3 reads CASTPGGREYEQYF.

The chain employs TRBV2 and TRBJ1-2; TCRdb's D call of TRBD1 is untestable without DNA. The CDR3 length is 14 residues. Germline CDR1 reads SNHLY; CDR2 reads FYNNEI. CDR3 in amino acids: CASRGDRTNYGYTF. Looking up the rest from reference TRBV2 and TRBJ1-2 gives the full variable domain: EPEVTQTPSHQVTQMGQEVILRCVPISNHLYFYWYRQILGQKVEFLVSFYNNEISEKSEIFDDQFSVERPDGSNFTLKIRSTKLEDSAMYFCASRGDRTNYGYTFGSGTRLTVV.

This sequence joins TRBV4-1 and TRBJ2-4. CDR1 and CDR2 (germline): MGHRA, YSYEKL. The CDR3 has 14 amino acids. The CDR3 here is CASSQDLIGDIQYF.

This CDR3 is CASSYPGTGESYGYTF. The rearrangement uses TRBV5-6 and TRBJ1-2; checking the TCRdb D call of TRBD1 is not possible without DNA. Germline V gives CDR1 SGHDT, CDR2 YYEEEE. This CDR3 is 16 amino acids long.

The gene calls are TRBV20-1 and TRBJ2-7; TCRdb reports TRBD2, a call that lacks DNA to check it against. Germline CDR1 is DFQATT and CDR2 is SNEGSKA (reference sequence). This CDR3 region has 12 residues. CDR3 residues: CSAGGQTYEQYF.

The chain combines TRBV29-1 with TRBJ1-1; the D call from TCRdb, TRBD1, cannot be confirmed without DNA. Germline V gives CDR1 SQVTM, CDR2 ANQGSEA. The CDR3 sequence is 13 residues long. The CDR3 sequence: CSVDSGGGTEAFF.

The rearrangement joins TRBV30 to TRBJ2-2; TCRdb gives TRBD2 as the D gene, but with no DNA this cannot be confirmed. The germline CDR1 and CDR2 sequences are GTSNPN and SVGIG (reference sequence). This CDR3 contains 18 residues. This CDR3 is CAWSGWKPEGFLTGELFF.

The V call is TRBV7-9, the J call TRBJ2-1. Per germline, CDR1 SEHNR and CDR2 FQNEAQ (reference sequence). The CDR3 totals 14 residues. CDR3 sequence reads: CASSLGIPYNEQFF.

V and J are TRBV11-2 and TRBJ2-1; TCRdb designates TRBD2, a call that cannot be tested without DNA. Germline V CDR1 and CDR2: SGHAT, FQNNGV. The CDR3 length is 14 residues. CDR3 protein: CASSLGTRRNEQFF.

V usage is TRBV29-1 and J usage is TRBJ2-3; as DNA is missing, the TRBD1 call by TCRdb cannot be tested. This CDR3 has 15 amino acids. Germline V gene lookup returns CDR1 SQVTM and CDR2 ANQGSEA. The CDR3: CSARQGQAPTDTQYF.